The clone carrying this TCR beta chain was seen a handful of times. This entry belongs to a study of early T cells in non-severe SARS-CoV-2 infection. TCRdb itself ran the 5' RACE reads through MiXCR, one entry per CDR3 protein. Of approximately 45,000 distinct CDR3 sequences listed, 5.5% to 6.5% were seen once; the top ten hold around 11%. The V gene end was trimmed by 3 bases and the J gene end by 6 bases; junction bases not matched to a gene: 5. The germline V gene has CDR1 SEHNR and CDR2 FQNEAQ (reference sequence). This CDR3 is built from 14 residues. This chain links TRBV7-9 with TRBJ1-2, with 9 positions matching TRBD1. The source is an adult who was a healthcare worker with PCR-confirmed SARS-CoV-2 infection or an uninfected control (not recorded which). Specimen: whole blood. CDR3 sequence: CASSFSGTGNGYTF. CDR3 sequence (DNA): TGTGCCAGCAGCTTCTCCGGGACAGGGAATGGCTACACCTTC. Using reference TRBV7-9 and TRBJ1-2 for the parts outside the CDR3, the full variable domain is DTGVSQNPRHKITKRGQNVTFRCDPISEHNRLYWYRQTLGQGPEFLTYFQNEAQLEKSRLLSDRFSAERPKGSFSTLEIQRTEQGDSAMYLCASSFSGTGNGYTFGSGTRLTVV.